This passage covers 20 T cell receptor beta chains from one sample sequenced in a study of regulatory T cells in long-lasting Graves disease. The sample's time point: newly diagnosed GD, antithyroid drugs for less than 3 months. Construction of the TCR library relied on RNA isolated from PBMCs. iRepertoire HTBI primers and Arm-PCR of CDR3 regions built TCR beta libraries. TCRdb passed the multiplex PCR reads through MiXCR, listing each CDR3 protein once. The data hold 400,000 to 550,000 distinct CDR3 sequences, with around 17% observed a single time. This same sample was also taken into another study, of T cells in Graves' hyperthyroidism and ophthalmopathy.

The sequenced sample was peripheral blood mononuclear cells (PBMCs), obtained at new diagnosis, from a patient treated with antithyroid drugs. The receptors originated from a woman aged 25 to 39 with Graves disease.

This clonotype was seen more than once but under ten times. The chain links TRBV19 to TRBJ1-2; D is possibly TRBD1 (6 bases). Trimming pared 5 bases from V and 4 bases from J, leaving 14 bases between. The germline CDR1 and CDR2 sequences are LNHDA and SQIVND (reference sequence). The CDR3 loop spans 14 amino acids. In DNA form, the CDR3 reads TGTGCCAGTAGTCTACAACAGGGTGGCTATGGCTACACCTTC. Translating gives CASSLQQGGYGYTF.

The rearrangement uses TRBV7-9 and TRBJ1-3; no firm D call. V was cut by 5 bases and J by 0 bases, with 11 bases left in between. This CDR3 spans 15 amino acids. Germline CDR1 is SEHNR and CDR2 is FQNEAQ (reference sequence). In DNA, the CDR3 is TGTGCCAGCAGCACGACCAGAAGCTCTGGAAACACCATATATTTT. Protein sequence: CASSTTRSSGNTIYF. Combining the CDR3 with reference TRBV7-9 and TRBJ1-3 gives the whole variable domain DTGVSQNPRHKITKRGQNVTFRCDPISEHNRLYWYRQTLGQGPEFLTYFQNEAQLEKSRLLSDRFSAERPKGSFSTLEIQRTEQGDSAMYLCASSTTRSSGNTIYFGEGSWLTVV.

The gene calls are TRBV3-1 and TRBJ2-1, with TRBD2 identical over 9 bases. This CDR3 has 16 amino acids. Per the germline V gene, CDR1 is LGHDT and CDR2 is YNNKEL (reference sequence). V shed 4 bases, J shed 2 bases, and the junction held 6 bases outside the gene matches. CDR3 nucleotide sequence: TGTGCCAGCAGCCGGATAGCGGGGGTAGCCTACAATGAGCAGTTCTTC. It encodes CASSRIAGVAYNEQFF.

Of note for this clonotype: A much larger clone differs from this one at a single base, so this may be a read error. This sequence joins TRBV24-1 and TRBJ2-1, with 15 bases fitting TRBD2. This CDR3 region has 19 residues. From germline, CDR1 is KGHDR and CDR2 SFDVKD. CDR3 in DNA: TGTACCACCAGTGATCCGGGGACTAGCGGGAGGAGCTCCTACAATGAGCAGTTCTTC. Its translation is CTTSDPGTSGRSSYNEQFF.

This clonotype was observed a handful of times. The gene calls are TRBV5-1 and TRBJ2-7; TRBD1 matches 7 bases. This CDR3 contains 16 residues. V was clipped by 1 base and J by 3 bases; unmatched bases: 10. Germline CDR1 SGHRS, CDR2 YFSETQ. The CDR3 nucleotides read TGCGCCAGCAGCTTGAACACAGGGGCCTATAACTACGAGCAGTACTTC. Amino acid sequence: CASSLNTGAYNYEQYF.

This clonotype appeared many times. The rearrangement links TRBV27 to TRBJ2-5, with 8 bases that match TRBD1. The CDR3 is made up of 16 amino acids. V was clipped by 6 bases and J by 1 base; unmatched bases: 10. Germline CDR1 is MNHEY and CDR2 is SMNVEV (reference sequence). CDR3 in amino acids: CASSPDRVRAQETQYF. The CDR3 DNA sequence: TGTGCCAGCAGCCCGGACAGGGTTAGGGCCCAAGAGACCCAGTACTTC.

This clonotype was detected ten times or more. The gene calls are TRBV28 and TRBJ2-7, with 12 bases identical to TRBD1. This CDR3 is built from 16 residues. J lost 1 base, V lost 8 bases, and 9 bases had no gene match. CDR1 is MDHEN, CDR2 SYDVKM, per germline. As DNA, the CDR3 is TGTGCCAGCCTGGGACAGGGGGCTCCGAAGTCCTACGAGCAGTACTTC. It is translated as CASLGQGAPKSYEQYF.

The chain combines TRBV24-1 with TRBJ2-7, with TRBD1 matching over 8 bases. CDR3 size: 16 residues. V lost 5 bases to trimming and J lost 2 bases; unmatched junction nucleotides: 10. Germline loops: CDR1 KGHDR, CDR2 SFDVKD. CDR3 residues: CATSVLTGTGTYEQYF. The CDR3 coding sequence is TGTGCCACCAGTGTCCTCACAGGGACAGGCACCTACGAGCAGTACTTC.

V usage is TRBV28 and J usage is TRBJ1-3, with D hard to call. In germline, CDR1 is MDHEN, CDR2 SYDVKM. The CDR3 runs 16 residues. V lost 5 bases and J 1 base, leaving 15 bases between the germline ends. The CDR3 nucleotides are TGTGCCAGCAGTGCCTGGACTAAACCATCTGGAAACACCATATATTTT. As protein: CASSAWTKPSGNTIYF.

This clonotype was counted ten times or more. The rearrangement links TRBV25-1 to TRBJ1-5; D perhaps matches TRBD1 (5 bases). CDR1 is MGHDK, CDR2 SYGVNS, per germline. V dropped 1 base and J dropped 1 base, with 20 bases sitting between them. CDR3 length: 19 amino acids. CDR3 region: CASSECLTWRGGSNQPQHF. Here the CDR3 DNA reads TGTGCCAGCAGTGAATGCTTAACATGGAGGGGAGGGAGCAATCAGCCCCAGCATTTT.

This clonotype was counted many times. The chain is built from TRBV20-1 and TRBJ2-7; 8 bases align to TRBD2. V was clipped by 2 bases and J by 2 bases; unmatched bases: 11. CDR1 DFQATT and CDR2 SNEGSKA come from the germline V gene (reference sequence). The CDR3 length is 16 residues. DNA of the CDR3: TGCAGTGCTAGAAGAGGTGCTAGCGGGTCGACCTACGAGCAGTACTTC. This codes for CSARRGASGSTYEQYF.

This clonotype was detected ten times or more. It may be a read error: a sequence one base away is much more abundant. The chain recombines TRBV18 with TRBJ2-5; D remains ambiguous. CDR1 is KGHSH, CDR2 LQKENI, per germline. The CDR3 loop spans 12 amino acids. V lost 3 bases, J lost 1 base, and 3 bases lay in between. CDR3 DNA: TGTGCCAGCTCACCCACCCAAGAGACCCAGTACTTC. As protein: CASSPTQETQYF.

CDR3 loop: CSAQQGFDTGELFF. The CDR3 bases are TGCAGTGCCCAACAGGGGTTTGACACCGGGGAGCTGTTTTTT. The chain is built from TRBV20-1 and TRBJ2-2; 7 bases are shared with TRBD1. The CDR3 runs to 14 residues. Germline assignment: CDR1 DFQATT and CDR2 SNEGSKA (reference sequence). Trimming removed 6 bases from V and 3 bases from J; junction bases left unmatched: 7.

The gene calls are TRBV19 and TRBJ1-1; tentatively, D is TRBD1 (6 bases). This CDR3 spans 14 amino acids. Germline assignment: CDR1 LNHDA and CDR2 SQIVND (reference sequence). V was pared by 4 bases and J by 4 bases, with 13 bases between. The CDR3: CASSKPQGITEAFF. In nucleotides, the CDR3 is TGTGCCAGTAGTAAACCGCAGGGGATCACTGAAGCTTTCTTT.

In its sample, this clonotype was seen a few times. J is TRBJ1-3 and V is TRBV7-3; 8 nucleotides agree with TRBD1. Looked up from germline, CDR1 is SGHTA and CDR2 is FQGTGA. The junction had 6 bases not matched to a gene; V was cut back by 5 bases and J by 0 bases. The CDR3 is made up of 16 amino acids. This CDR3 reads CASSPGQGSSGNTIYF. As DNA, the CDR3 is TGTGCCAGCAGCCCCGGACAGGGCAGCTCTGGAAACACCATATATTTT.

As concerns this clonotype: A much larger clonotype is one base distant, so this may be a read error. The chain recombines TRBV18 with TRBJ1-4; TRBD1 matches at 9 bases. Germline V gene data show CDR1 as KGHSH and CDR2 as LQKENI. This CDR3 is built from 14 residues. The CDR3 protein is CASSGQGTNEELFF. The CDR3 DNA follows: TGTGCCAGCTCAGGACAGGGGACTAATGAAGAACTGTTTTTT.

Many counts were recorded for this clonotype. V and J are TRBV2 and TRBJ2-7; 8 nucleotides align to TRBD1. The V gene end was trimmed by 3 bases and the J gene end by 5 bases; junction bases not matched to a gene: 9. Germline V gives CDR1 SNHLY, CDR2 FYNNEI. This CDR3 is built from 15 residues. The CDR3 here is CASSEVQGDPDEQYF. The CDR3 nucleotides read TGTGCCAGCAGTGAGGTACAGGGGGACCCGGACGAGCAGTACTTC.

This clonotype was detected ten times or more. CDR3 sequence: CSAPRGWGEKLFF. CDR3 sequence (DNA): TGCAGTGCTCCGAGGGGGTGGGGTGAAAAACTGTTTTTT. The V gene is TRBV20-1, the J gene TRBJ1-4, with D tentatively TRBD1 (6 bases). CDR1 is DFQATT, CDR2 SNEGSKA, per germline (reference sequence). There are 13 residues in the CDR3. V lost 5 bases to trimming and J lost 7 bases, with 14 bases between them.

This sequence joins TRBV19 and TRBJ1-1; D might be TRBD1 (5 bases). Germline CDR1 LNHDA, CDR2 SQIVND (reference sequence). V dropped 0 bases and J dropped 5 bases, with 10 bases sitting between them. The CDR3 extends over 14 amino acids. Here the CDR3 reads CASSIEERGTEAFF. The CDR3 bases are TGTGCCAGTAGTATAGAGGAGAGGGGAACTGAAGCTTTCTTT.

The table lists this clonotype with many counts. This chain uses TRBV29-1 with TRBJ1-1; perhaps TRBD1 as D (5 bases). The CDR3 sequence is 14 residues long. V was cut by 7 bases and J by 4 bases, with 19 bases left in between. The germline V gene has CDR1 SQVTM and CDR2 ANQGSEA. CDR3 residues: CSALRTGGVTEAFF. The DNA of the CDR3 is TGCAGCGCCCTTCGCACGGGGGGTGTCACTGAAGCTTTCTTT. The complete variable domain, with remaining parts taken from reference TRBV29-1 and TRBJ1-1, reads SAVISQKPSRDICQRGTSLTIQCQVDSQVTMMFWYRQQPGQSLTLIATANQGSEATYESGFVIDKFPISRPNLTFSTLTVSNMSPEDSSIYLCSALRTGGVTEAFFGQGTRLTVV.